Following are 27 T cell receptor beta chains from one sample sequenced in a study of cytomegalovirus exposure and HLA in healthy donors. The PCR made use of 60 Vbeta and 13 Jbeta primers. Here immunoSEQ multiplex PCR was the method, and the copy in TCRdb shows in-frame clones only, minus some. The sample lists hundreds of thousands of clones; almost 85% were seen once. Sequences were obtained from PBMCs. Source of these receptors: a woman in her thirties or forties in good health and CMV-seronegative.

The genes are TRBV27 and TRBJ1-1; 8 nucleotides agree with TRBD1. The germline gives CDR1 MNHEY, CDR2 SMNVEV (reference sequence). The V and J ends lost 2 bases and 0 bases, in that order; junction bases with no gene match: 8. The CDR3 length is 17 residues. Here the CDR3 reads CASSLKGAGGLNTEAFF. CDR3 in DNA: TGTGCCAGCAGTTTAAAGGGGGCAGGGGGCTTGAACACTGAAGCTTTCTTT.

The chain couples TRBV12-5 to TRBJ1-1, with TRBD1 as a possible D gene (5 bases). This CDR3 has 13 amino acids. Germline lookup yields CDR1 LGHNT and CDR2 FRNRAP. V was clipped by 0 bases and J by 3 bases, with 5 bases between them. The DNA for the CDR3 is TGTGCTAGTGGTTTGGTACAGGACACTGAAGCTTTCTTT. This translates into CASGLVQDTEAFF.

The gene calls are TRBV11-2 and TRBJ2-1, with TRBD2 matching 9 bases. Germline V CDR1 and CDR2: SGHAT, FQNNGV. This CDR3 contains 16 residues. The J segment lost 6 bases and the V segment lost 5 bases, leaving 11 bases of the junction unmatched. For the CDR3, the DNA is TGTGCCAGCAGCCTTAGAGCGGGGGGCCTGGGCAATGAGCAGTTCTTC. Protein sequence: CASSLRAGGLGNEQFF. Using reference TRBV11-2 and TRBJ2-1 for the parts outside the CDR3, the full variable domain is EAGVAQSPRYKIIEKRQSVAFWCNPISGHATLYWYQQILGQGPKLLIQFQNNGVVDDSQLPKDRFSAERLKGVDSTLKIQPAKLEDSAVYLCASSLRAGGLGNEQFFGPGTRLTVL.

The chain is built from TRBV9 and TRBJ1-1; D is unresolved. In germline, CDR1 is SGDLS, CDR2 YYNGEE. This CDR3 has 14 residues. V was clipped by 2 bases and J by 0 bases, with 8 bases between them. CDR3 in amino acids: CASSVTQMNTEAFF. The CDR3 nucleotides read TGTGCCAGCAGCGTCACACAGATGAACACTGAAGCTTTCTTT. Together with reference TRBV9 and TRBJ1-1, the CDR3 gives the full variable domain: DSGVTQTPKHLITATGQRVTLRCSPRSGDLSVYWYQQSLDQGLQFLIQYYNGEERAKGNILERFSAQQFPDLHSELNLSSLELGDSALYFCASSVTQMNTEAFFGQGTRLTVV.

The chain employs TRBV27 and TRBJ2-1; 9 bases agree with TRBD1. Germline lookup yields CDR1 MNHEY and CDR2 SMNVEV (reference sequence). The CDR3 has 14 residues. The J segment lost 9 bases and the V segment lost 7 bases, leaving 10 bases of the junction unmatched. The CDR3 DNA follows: TGTGCCAGCACCATAGGACAGGGGACCCCTGAGCAGTTCTTC. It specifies CASTIGQGTPEQFF.

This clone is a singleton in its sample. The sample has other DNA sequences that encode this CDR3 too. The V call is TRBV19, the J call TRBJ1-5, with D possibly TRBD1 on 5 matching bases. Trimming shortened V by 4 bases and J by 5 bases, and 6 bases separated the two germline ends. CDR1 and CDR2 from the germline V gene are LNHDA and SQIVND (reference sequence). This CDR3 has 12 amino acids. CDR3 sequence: CASSTGYQPQHF. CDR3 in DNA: TGTGCCAGTAGTACAGGGTATCAGCCCCAGCATTTT.

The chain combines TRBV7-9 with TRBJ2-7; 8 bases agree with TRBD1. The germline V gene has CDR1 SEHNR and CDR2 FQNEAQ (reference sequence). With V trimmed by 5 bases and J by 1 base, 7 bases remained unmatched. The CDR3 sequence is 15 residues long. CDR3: CASSPGGGGSYEQYF. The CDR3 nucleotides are TGTGCCAGCAGCCCAGGGGGCGGTGGGTCCTACGAGCAGTACTTC.

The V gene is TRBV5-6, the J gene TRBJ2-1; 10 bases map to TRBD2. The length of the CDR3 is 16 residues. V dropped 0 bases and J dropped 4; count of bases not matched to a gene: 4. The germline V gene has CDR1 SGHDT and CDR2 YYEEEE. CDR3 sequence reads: CASSLGLAGAYNEQFF. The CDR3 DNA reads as TGTGCCAGCAGCTTGGGGCTAGCGGGGGCGTACAATGAGCAGTTCTTC.

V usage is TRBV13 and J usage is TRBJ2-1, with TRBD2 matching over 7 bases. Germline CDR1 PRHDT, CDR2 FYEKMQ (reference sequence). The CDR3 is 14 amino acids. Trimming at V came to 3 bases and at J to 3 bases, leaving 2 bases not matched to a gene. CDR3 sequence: CASSLGGGYNEQFF. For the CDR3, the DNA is TGTGCCAGCAGCTTGGGGGGGGGCTACAATGAGCAGTTCTTC.

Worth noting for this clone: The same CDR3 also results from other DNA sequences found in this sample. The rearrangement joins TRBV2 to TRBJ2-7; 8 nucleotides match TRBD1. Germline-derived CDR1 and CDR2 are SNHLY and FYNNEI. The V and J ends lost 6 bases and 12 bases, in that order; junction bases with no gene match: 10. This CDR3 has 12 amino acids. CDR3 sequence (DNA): TGTGCCAGCAGCGTTGACAGGGGAGTTCCGTACTTC. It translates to CASSVDRGVPYF. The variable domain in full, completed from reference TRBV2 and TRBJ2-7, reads EPEVTQTPSHQVTQMGQEVILRCVPISNHLYFYWYRQILGQKVEFLVSFYNNEISEKSEIFDDQFSVERPDGSNFTLKIRSTKLEDSAMYFCASSVDRGVPYFGPGTRLTVT.

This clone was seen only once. This CDR3 is CASSVAGGNSPLHF. In DNA form, the CDR3 reads TGTGCCAGCAGCGTAGCGGGGGGGAATTCACCCCTCCACTTT. The chain employs TRBV9 and TRBJ1-6; TRBD1 might be the D (5 bases). Per the germline V gene, CDR1 is SGDLS and CDR2 is YYNGEE. V was pared by 0 bases and J by 7 bases, with 8 bases between. This CDR3 spans 14 amino acids. Drawing the rest from reference TRBV9 and TRBJ1-6, the complete variable domain is DSGVTQTPKHLITATGQRVTLRCSPRSGDLSVYWYQQSLDQGLQFLIQYYNGEERAKGNILERFSAQQFPDLHSELNLSSLELGDSALYFCASSVAGGNSPLHFGNGTRLTVT.

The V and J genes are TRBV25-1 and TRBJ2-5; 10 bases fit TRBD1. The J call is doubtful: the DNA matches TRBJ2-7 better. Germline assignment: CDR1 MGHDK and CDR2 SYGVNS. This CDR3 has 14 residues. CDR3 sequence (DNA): TGTGCCAGCAGTTCAGGGACAGGGGACTACGAGCAGTACTTC. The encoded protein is CASSSGTGDYEQYF.

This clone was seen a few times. The CDR3 sequence: CASSLANRQERHNEQFF. The CDR3 bases are TGTGCCAGCAGCTTAGCGAATCGACAGGAACGGCACAATGAGCAGTTCTTC. The chain recombines TRBV7-9 with TRBJ2-1; possibly TRBD1 for D (6 bases). The germline V gene has CDR1 SEHNR and CDR2 FQNEAQ (reference sequence). The CDR3 extends over 17 amino acids. The ends were cut back, 0 bases at V and 5 bases at J, with 17 bases in the middle. The full variable domain, rest sourced from reference TRBV7-9 and TRBJ2-1, is DTGVSQNPRHKITKRGQNVTFRCDPISEHNRLYWYRQTLGQGPEFLTYFQNEAQLEKSRLLSDRFSAERPKGSFSTLEIQRTEQGDSAMYLCASSLANRQERHNEQFFGPGTRLTVL.

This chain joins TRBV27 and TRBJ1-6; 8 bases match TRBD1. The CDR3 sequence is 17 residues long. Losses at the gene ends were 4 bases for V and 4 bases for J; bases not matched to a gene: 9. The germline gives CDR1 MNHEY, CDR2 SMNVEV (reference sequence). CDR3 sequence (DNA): TGTGCCAGCAGTTCCCCCGGGACAGGCGAATATAATTCACCCCTCCACTTT. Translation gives CASSSPGTGEYNSPLHF.

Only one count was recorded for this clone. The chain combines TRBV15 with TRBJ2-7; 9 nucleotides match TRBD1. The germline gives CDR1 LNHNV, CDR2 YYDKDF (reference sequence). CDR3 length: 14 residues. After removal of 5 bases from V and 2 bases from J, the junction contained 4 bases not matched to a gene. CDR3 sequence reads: CATSPRQGAYEQYF. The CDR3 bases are TGTGCCACCAGCCCGAGACAGGGGGCCTACGAGCAGTACTTC.

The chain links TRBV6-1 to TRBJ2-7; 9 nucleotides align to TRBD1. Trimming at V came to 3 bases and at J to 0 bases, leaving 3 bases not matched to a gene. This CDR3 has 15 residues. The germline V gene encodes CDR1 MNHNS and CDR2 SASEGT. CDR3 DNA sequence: TGTGCCAGCAGTGATACAGGGGGCCTCTCCTACGAGCAGTACTTC. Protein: CASSDTGGLSYEQYF.

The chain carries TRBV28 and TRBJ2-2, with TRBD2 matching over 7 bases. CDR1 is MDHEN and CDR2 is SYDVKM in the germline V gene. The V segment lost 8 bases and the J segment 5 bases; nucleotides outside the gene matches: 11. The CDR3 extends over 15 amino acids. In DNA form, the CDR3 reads TGTGCCAGCCAACCCCGGGGGGTATGGACCGGGGAGCTGTTTTTT. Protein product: CASQPRGVWTGELFF.

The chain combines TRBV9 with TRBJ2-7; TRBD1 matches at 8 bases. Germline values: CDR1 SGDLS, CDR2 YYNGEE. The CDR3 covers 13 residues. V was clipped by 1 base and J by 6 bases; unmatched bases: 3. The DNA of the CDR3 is TGTGCCAGCAGCGTACTTGACAGGGGCGAGCAGTACTTC. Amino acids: CASSVLDRGEQYF.

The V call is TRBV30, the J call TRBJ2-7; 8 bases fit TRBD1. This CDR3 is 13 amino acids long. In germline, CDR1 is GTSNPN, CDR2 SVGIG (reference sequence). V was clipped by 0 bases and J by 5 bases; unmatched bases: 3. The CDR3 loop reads CAWSVAGGHEQYF. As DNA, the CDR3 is TGTGCCTGGAGTGTGGCAGGGGGCCACGAGCAGTACTTC.

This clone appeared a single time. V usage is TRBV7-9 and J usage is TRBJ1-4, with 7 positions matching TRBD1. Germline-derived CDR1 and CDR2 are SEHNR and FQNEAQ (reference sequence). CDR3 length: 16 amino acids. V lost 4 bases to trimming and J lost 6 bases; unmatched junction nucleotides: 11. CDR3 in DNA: TGTGCCAGCAGCTCCCCCCTACAGGGGATGGATGAAAAACTGTTTTTT. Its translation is CASSSPLQGMDEKLFF.

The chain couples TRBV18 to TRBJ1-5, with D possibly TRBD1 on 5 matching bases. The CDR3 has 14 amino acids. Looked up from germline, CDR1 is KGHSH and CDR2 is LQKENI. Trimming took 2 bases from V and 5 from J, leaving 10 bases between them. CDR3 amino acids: CASSPGTGDQPQHF. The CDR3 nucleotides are TGTGCCAGCTCACCAGGGACGGGGGATCAGCCCCAGCATTTT.

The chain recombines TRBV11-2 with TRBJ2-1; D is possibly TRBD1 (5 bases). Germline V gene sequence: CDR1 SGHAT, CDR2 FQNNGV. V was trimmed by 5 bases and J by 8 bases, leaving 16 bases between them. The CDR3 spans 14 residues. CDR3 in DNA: TGTGCCAGCAGCCCGCGGTGGGCCAGGGATGAGCAGTTCTTC. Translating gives CASSPRWARDEQFF.

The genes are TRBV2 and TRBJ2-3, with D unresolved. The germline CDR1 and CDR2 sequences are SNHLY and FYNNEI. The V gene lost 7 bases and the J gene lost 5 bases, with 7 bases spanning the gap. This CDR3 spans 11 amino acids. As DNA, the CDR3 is TGTGCCAGCACTATGAAAGATACGCAGTATTTT. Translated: CASTMKDTQYF.

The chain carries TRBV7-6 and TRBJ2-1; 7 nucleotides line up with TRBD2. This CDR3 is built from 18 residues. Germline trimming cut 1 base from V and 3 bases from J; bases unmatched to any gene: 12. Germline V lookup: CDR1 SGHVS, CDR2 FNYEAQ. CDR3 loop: CASSLVAEGLPDYNEQFF. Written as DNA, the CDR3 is TGTGCCAGCAGCTTAGTGGCGGAGGGACTACCGGACTACAATGAGCAGTTCTTC.

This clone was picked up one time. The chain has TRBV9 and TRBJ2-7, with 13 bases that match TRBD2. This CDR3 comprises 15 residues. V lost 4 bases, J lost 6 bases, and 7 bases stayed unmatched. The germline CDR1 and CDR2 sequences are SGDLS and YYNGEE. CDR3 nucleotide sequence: TGTGCCAGCAGCCCAACTAGCGGGGGGGCGGCCGAGCAGTACTTC. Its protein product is CASSPTSGGAAEQYF.

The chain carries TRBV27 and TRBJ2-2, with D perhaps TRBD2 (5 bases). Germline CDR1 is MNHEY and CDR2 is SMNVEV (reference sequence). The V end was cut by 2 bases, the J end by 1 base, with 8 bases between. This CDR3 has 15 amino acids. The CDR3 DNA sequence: TGTGCCAGCAGTTTAGACGGAGGGAACACCGGGGAGCTGTTTTTT. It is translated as CASSLDGGNTGELFF.

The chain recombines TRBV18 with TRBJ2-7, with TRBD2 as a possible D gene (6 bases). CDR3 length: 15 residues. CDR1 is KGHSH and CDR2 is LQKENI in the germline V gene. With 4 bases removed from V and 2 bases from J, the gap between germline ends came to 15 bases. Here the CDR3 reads CASSREEKGTYEQYF. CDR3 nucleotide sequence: TGTGCCAGCTCACGGGAGGAAAAAGGGACCTACGAGCAGTACTTC.